The source of this T cell receptor (beta chain) is a study of CD8 T cells in Susac syndrome. Random hexamers were used to reverse transcribe an amount of about 0.45 to 1 ug RNA. TCRdb re-analysed the immunoSEQ multiplex PCR reads in MiXCR, keeping a single row per CDR3 protein. In the table there are some 120,000 distinct CDR3 sequences, about 95% of which are singletons. From blood CD8+ and CD4+ T cells, TCR beta sequences were generated. This clonotype was recorded once. With 0 bases removed from V and 5 bases from J, the gap between germline ends came to 8 bases. Germline-derived CDR1 and CDR2 are SGHRS and YFSETQ. The CDR3 spans 14 residues.

Material: CD4+ T cells from PBMCs. This sequence was found in a human donor in good health. This sequence joins TRBV5-1 and TRBJ2-2; D perhaps matches TRBD2 (6 bases). The CDR3 DNA follows: TGCGCCAGCAGCTTGGCGGGAGAAACCGGGGAGCTGTTTTTT. Its protein is CASSLAGETGELFF.